This T cell receptor beta chain is drawn from a study of chemoradiotherapy in HPV16-positive cancers. The wider study: Functional T-cell assays on a couple of HPV16-positive patients' cells defined candidate HPV-specific clones and common TCR motifs. Points from the study as a whole: HPV-responsive T-cell expansion during chemoradiotherapy was linked to improved recurrence-free survival in HPV16-positive patients.

Per the germline V gene, CDR1 is LGHNA and CDR2 is YNFKEQ. The CDR3 sequence is 13 residues long. The V and J ends lost 3 bases and 5 bases respectively, with 8 bases between them. Generated by immunoSEQ multiplex PCR, the TCRdb table keeps only in-frame clones and is missing some. The sample gives more than 3,000 clones, about 88% of which show up once; less than 6% is in the top ten. A note on this clone: Its target is not known.

This TCR derives from a human donor with HPV-associated anogenital cancer. The input for sequencing was tumor tissue, taken from a patient who underwent chemoradiotherapy. This chain joins TRBV4-2 and TRBJ2-1; tentative D call: TRBD2 (5 bases). The CDR3 bases are TGTGCCAGCAGCCATGGACTGAACAATGAGCAGTTCTTC. Its protein product is CASSHGLNNEQFF.